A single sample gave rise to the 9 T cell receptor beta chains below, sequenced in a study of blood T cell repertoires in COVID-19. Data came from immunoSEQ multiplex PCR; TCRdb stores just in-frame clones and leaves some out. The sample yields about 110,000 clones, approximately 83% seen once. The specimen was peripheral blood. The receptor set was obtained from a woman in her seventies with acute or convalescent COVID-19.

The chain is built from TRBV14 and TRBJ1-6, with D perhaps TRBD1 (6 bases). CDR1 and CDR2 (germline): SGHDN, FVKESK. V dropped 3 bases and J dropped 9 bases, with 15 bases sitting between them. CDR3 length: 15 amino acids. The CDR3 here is CASSHGRGAPSPLHF. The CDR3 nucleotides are TGTGCCAGCAGCCATGGGCGGGGGGCGCCTTCACCCCTCCACTTT.

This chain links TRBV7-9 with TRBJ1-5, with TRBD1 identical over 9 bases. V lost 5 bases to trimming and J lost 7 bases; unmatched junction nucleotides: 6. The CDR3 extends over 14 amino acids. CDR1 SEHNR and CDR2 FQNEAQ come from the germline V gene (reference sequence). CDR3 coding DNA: TGTGCCAGCAGCGGAGGGACAGGGTGGCAGCCCCAGCATTTT. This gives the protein CASSGGTGWQPQHF.

CDR3 amino acids: CASSLGMTASYNSPLHF. For the CDR3, the DNA is TGCGCCAGCAGCTTGGGAATGACAGCCTCCTATAATTCACCCCTCCACTTT. The chain has TRBV5-1 and TRBJ1-6, with D perhaps TRBD1 (5 bases). Germline CDR1 reads SGHRS; CDR2 reads YFSETQ. V lost 0 bases and J lost 0, with 10 bases in between. The CDR3 loop spans 17 amino acids.

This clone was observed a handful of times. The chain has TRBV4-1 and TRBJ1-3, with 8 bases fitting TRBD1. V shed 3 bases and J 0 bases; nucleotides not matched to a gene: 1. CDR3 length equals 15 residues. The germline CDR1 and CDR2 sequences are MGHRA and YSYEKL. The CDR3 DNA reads TGCGCCAGCAGCCAGGGGACAGGCTCTGGAAACACCATATATTTT. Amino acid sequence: CASSQGTGSGNTIYF.

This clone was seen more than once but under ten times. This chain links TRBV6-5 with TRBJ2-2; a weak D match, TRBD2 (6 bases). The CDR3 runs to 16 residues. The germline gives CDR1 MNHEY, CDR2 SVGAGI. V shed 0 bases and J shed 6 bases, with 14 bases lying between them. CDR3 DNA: TGTGCCAGCAGTTACTCGATGTCTCGGGAGCCCGGGGAGCTGTTTTTT. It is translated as CASSYSMSREPGELFF.

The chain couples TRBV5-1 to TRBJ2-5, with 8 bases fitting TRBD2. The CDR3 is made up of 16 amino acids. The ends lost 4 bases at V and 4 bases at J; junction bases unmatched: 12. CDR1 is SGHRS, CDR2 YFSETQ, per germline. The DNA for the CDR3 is TGCGCCAGCAGCAGCGGCGTGGGGGCGGGAGGAGAGACCCAGTACTTC. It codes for CASSSGVGAGGETQYF. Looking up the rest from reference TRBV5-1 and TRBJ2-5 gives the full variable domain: KAGVTQTPRYLIKTRGQQVTLSCSPISGHRSVSWYQQTPGQGLQFLFEYFSETQRNKGNFPGRFSGRQFSNSRSEMNVSTLELGDSALYLCASSSGVGAGGETQYFGPGTRLLVL.

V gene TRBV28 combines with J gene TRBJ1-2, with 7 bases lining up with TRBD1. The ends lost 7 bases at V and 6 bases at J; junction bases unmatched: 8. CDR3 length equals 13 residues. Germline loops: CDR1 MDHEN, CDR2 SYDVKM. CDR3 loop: CASIVQGRDGYTF. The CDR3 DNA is TGTGCCAGCATCGTACAGGGGCGGGATGGCTACACCTTC.

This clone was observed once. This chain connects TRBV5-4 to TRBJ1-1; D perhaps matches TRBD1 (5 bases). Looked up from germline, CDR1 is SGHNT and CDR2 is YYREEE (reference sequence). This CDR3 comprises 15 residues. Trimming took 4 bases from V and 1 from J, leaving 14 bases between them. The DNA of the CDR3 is TGTGCCAGCAGCCCTAGTAGAGGACAGAACACTGAAGCTTTCTTT. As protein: CASSPSRGQNTEAFF. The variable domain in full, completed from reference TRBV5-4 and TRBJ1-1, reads ETGVTQSPTHLIKTRGQQVTLRCSSQSGHNTVSWYQQALGQGPQFIFQYYREEENGRGNFPPRFSGLQFPNYSSELNVNALELDDSALYLCASSPSRGQNTEAFFGQGTRLTVV.

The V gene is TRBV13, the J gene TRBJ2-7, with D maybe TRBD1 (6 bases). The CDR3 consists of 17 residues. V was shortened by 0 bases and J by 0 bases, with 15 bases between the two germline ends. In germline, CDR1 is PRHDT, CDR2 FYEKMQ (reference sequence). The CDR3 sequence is CASSLGRGTLSSYEQYV. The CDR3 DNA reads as TGTGCCAGCAGCTTAGGGAGGGGGACCCTGAGCTCCTACGAGCAGTACGTC.